This TCR beta chain was identified in a study of blood T cells in healthy people across ages. The wider study: About one barcoded beta molecule per two T cells was the capture yield of template switching.

General observations from the study: Naive CD4+ cell counts and diversity both ran higher in long-lived than in aged donors.

Then a second PCR, running about 6 to 11 cycles, was carried out with a sample-barcoded 5' primer and a J-beta primer mix. The study obtained at least 2.5 million CDR3-containing paired-end reads from every sample. Each CDR3 protein is one row after TCRdb ran MiXCR on the 5' RACE reads. The top ten clones hold about 15% of a sample with hundreds of thousands of distinct CDR3 sequences, less than 35% of them seen once. Each sample used at least 6.5 million PBMCs. J lost 12 bases, V lost 0 bases, and 14 bases had no gene match. Germline assignment: CDR1 SGDLS and CDR2 YYNGEE. This CDR3 region has 15 residues. There are many counts of this clonotype. Its antigen remains unidentified.

The receptor was isolated from a woman older than 75 in good health. The chain employs TRBV9 and TRBJ1-2, with 7 nucleotides matching TRBD1. The sequencing input was blood. This CDR3 reads CASSVGTPDRPPNTF. The CDR3 region has the DNA TGTGCCAGCAGCGTAGGAACCCCGGACAGGCCCCCCAACACCTTC. Together with reference TRBV9 and TRBJ1-2, the CDR3 gives the full variable domain: DSGVTQTPKHLITATGQRVTLRCSPRSGDLSVYWYQQSLDQGLQFLIQYYNGEERAKGNILERFSAQQFPDLHSELNLSSLELGDSALYFCASSVGTPDRPPNTFGSGTRLTVV.